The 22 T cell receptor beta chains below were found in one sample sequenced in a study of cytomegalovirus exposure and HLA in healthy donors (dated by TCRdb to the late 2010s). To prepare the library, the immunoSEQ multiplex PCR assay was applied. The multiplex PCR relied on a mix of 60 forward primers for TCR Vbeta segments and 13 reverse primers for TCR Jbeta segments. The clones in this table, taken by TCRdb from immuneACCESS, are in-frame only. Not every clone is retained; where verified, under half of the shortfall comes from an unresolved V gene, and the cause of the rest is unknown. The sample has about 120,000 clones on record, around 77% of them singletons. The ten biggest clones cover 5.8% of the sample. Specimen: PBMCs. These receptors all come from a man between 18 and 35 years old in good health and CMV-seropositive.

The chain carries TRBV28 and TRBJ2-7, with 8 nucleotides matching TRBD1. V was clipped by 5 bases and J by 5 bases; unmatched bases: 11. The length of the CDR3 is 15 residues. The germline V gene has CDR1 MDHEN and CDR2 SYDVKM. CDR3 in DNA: TGTGCCAGCAGTGTGAACAGGGGGTGGGTGGACGAGCAGTACTTC. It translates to CASSVNRGWVDEQYF. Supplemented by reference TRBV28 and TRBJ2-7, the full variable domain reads DVKVTQSSRYLVKRTGEKVFLECVQDMDHENMFWYRQDPGLGLRLIYFSYDVKMKEKGDIPEGYSVSREKKERFSLILESASTNQTSMYLCASSVNRGWVDEQYFGPGTRLTVT.

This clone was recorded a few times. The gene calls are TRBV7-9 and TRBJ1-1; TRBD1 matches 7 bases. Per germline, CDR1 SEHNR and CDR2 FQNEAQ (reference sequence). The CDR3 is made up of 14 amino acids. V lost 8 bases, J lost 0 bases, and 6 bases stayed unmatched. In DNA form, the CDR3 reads TGTGCCAGCCATCAGAGGGGGCTGAACACTGAAGCTTTCTTT. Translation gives CASHQRGLNTEAFF.

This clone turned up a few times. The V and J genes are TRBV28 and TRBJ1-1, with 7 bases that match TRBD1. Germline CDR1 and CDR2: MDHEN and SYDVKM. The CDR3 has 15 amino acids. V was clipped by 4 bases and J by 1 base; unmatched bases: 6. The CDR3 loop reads CASSSQTGWNTEAFF. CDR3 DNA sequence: TGTGCCAGCAGTTCCCAGACAGGGTGGAACACTGAAGCTTTCTTT.

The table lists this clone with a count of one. CDR3 nucleotides: TGTGCCAGTAGTTTCGATAGCGGCCGCACAGATACGCAGTATTTT. Amino acids: CASSFDSGRTDTQYF. The chain is built from TRBV19 and TRBJ2-3; tentatively, D is TRBD2 (6 bases). The CDR3 sequence is 15 residues long. Germline V gives CDR1 LNHDA, CDR2 SQIVND (reference sequence). The V and J ends lost 5 bases and 1 base respectively, with 13 bases between them. Filled out from reference TRBV19 and TRBJ2-3, the complete variable domain reads DGGITQSPKYLFRKEGQNVTLSCEQNLNHDAMYWYRQDPGQGLRLIYYSQIVNDFQKGDIAEGYSVSREKKESFPLTVTSAQKNPTAFYLCASSFDSGRTDTQYFGPGTRLTVL.

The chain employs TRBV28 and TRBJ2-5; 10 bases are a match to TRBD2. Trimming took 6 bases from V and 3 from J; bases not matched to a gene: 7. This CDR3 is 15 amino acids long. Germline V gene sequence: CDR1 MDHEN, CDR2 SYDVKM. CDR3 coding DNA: TGTGCCAGCAGCCCCTCCGGGACTAGCGAAGAGACCCAGTACTTC. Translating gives CASSPSGTSEETQYF.

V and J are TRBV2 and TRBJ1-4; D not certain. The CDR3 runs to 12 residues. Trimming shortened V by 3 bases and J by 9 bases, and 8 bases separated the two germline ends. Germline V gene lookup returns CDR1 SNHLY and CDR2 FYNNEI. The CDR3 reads CASSEATQKLFF. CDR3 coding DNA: TGTGCCAGCAGTGAGGCCACCCAAAAACTGTTTTTT. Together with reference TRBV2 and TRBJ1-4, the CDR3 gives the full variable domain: EPEVTQTPSHQVTQMGQEVILRCVPISNHLYFYWYRQILGQKVEFLVSFYNNEISEKSEIFDDQFSVERPDGSNFTLKIRSTKLEDSAMYFCASSEATQKLFFGSGTQLSVL.

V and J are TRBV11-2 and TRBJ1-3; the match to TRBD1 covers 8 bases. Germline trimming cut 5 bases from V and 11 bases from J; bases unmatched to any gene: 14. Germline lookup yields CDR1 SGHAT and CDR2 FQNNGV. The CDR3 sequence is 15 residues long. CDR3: CASSTRQGSFLAIYF. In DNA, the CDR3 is TGTGCCAGCAGCACCCGACAGGGGTCCTTCCTTGCCATATATTTT. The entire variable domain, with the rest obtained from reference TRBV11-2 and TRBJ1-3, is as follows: EAGVAQSPRYKIIEKRQSVAFWCNPISGHATLYWYQQILGQGPKLLIQFQNNGVVDDSQLPKDRFSAERLKGVDSTLKIQPAKLEDSAVYLCASSTRQGSFLAIYFGEGSWLTVV.

Here the CDR3 reads CASSWGQELNTEAFF. In nucleotides, the CDR3 is TGTGCCAGCAGCTGGGGACAGGAGTTGAACACTGAAGCTTTCTTT. The gene calls are TRBV5-4 and TRBJ1-1; TRBD1 matches 8 bases. Germline CDR1 reads SGHNT; CDR2 reads YYREEE (reference sequence). J lost 0 bases, V lost 3 bases, and 4 bases had no gene match. CDR3 length equals 15 residues.

The CDR3 nucleotides read TGTGCCAGCAGCTTGGATGGCGGGGCATACGAGCAGTACTTC. Encoded protein: CASSLDGGAYEQYF. The chain uses TRBV5-4 and TRBJ2-7; D possibly corresponds to TRBD2 (6 bases). V lost 0 bases, J lost 4 bases, and 11 bases lay in between. This CDR3 is built from 14 residues. Per germline, CDR1 SGHNT and CDR2 YYREEE (reference sequence). Supplemented by reference TRBV5-4 and TRBJ2-7, the full variable domain reads ETGVTQSPTHLIKTRGQQVTLRCSSQSGHNTVSWYQQALGQGPQFIFQYYREEENGRGNFPPRFSGLQFPNYSSELNVNALELDDSALYLCASSLDGGAYEQYFGPGTRLTVT.

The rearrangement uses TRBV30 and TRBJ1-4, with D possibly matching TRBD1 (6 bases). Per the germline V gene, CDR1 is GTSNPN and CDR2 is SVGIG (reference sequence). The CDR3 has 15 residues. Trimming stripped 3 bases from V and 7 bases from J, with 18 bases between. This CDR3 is CAWSGRGHEVEKLFF. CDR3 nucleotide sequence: TGTGCCTGGAGCGGGCGGGGGCACGAGGTTGAAAAACTGTTTTTT.

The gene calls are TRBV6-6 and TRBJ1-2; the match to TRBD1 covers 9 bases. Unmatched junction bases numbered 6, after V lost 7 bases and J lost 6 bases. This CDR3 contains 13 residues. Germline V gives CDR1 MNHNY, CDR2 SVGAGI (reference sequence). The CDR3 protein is CASTRDRENGYTF. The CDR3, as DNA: TGTGCCAGCACTCGGGACAGGGAAAATGGCTACACCTTC.

As DNA, the CDR3 is TGTGCCAGCAGACCCCTTCGACAGGGGGCTTTCTACGAGCAGTACTTC. Amino acid sequence: CASRPLRQGAFYEQYF. The chain uses TRBV27 and TRBJ2-7, with TRBD1 matching over 10 bases. V lost 6 bases, J lost 3 bases, and 11 bases stayed unmatched. This CDR3 spans 16 amino acids. Germline CDR1 reads MNHEY; CDR2 reads SMNVEV (reference sequence).

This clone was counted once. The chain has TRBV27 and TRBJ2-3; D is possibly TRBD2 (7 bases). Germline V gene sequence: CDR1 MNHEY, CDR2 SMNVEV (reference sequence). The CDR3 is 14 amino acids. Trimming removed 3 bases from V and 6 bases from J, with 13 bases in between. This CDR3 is CASSFWGGRDTQYF. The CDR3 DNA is TGTGCCAGCAGTTTCTGGGGGGGCAGGGATACGCAGTATTTT.

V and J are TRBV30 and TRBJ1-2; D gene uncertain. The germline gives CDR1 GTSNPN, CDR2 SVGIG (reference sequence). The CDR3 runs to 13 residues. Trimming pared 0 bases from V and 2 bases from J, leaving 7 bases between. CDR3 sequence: CAWSVTVNYGYTF. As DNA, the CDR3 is TGTGCCTGGAGTGTAACGGTCAACTATGGCTACACCTTC. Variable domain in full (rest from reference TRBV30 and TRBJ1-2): SQTIHQWPATLVQPVGSPLSLECTVEGTSNPNLYWYRQAAGRGLQLLFYSVGIGQISSEVPQNLSASRPQDRQFILSSKKLLLSDSGFYLCAWSVTVNYGYTFGSGTRLTVV.

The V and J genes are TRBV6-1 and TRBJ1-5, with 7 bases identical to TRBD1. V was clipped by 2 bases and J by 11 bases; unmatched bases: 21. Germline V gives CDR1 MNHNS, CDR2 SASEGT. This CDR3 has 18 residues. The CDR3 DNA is TGTGCCAGCAGTGAAAAGGCCCGCTACGGGGACAGCCTACGGTCCCAGCATTTT. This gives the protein CASSEKARYGDSLRSQHF.

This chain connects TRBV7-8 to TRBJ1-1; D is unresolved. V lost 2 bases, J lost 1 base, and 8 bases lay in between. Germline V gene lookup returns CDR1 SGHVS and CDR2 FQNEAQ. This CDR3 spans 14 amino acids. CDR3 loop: CASSLITGNTEAFF. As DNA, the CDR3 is TGTGCCAGCAGCTTAATTACGGGGAACACTGAAGCTTTCTTT.

The CDR3 DNA reads as TGTGCCATCAGTGAGAGGGGAAGGGAGGACTACGAGCAGTACTTC. Translation gives CAISERGREDYEQYF. The chain employs TRBV10-3 and TRBJ2-7, with D possibly matching TRBD2 (6 bases). The CDR3 is 15 residues long. CDR1 ENHRY and CDR2 SYGVKD come from the germline V gene. V shed 2 bases and J shed 3 bases, with 14 bases lying between them.

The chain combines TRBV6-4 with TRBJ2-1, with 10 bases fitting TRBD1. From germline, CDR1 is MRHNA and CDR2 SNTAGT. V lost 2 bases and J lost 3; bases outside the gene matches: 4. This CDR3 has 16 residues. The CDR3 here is CASSDKGTGDYNEQFF. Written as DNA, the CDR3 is TGTGCCAGCAGTGACAAAGGGACAGGGGACTACAATGAGCAGTTCTTC.

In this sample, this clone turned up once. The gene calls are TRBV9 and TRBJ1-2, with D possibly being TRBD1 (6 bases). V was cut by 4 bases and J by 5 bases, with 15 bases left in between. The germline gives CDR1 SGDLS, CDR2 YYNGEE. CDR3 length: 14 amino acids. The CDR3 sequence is CASSPWTALYGYTF. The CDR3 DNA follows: TGTGCCAGCAGCCCATGGACAGCCCTGTATGGCTACACCTTC.

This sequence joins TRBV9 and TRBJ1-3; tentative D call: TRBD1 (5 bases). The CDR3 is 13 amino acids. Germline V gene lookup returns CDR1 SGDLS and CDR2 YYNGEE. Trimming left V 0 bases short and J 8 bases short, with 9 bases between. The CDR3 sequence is CASSVEQGDTIYF. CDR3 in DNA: TGTGCCAGCAGCGTAGAGCAGGGTGACACCATATATTTT.

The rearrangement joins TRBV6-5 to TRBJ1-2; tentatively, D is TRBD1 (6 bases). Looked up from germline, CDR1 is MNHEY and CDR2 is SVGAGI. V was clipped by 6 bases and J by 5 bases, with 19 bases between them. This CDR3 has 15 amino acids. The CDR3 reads CASSPHNPGTYGYTF. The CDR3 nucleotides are TGTGCCAGCAGCCCACATAACCCCGGGACATATGGCTACACCTTC.

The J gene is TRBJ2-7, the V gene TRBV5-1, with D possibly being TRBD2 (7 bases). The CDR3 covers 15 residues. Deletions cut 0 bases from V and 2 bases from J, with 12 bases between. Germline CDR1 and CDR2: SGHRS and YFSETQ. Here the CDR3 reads CASSLAGGSTYEQYF. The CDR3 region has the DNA TGCGCCAGCAGCTTGGCGGGGGGCAGTACCTACGAGCAGTACTTC.